These 14 T cell receptor beta chains were sequenced from one sample in a study of T cell responses to AZD1222 COVID-19 vaccine. This table comes from immunoSEQ multiplex PCR, and its TCRdb copy is limited to in-frame clones, with some not included. The table lists 150,000 to 200,000 clones, 94% of them singletons, with around 1.6% in the top ten. The specimen comprised peripheral blood, sampled 28 days after the second AZD1222 dose. The receptors here all came from an adult who received the AZD1222 COVID-19 vaccine.

The V call is TRBV6-1, the J call TRBJ2-3; 9 bases line up with TRBD2. The CDR3 contains 15 residues. Trimming removed 3 bases from V and 4 bases from J; junction bases left unmatched: 5. Germline V gene lookup returns CDR1 MNHNS and CDR2 SASEGT. The CDR3 here is CASSDVAGAPDTQYF. In nucleotides, the CDR3 is TGTGCCAGCAGTGACGTAGCGGGGGCTCCAGATACGCAGTATTTT.

CDR3 loop: CASSSGTGGYEQYF. DNA of the CDR3: TGTGCCAGTAGTTCCGGGACAGGCGGCTACGAGCAGTACTTC. The V call is TRBV19, the J call TRBJ2-7, with 8 bases identical to TRBD1. In germline, CDR1 is LNHDA, CDR2 SQIVND (reference sequence). V dropped 5 bases and J dropped 3; count of bases not matched to a gene: 6. The CDR3 runs to 14 residues.

The chain combines TRBV7-8 with TRBJ1-1; D remains unclear. The germline V gene encodes CDR1 SGHVS and CDR2 FQNEAQ. V dropped 3 bases and J dropped 3 bases, with 8 bases sitting between them. The CDR3 is 13 amino acids. The CDR3 DNA is TGTGCCAGCAGCTTGGAAACCCACACTGAAGCTTTCTTT. Translation gives CASSLETHTEAFF.

As DNA, the CDR3 is TGTGCCAGTAGTATCGACAGGGGCCCTGGAAACACCATATATTTT. Its translation is CASSIDRGPGNTIYF. This chain joins TRBV19 and TRBJ1-3; the match to TRBD1 covers 8 bases. The junction had 3 bases not matched to a gene; V was cut back by 3 bases and J by 2 bases. The length of the CDR3 is 15 residues. Germline loops: CDR1 LNHDA, CDR2 SQIVND (reference sequence).

V gene TRBV30 combines with J gene TRBJ2-3, with TRBD1 identical over 11 bases. The CDR3 is 13 amino acids. Trimming cost V 7 bases and J 6 bases; bases outside gene matches: 6. Germline V gene sequence: CDR1 GTSNPN, CDR2 SVGIG (reference sequence). The CDR3 DNA is TGTGCCTCGGACAGGGGGCTTGGGGATACGCAGTATTTT. It yields the protein CASDRGLGDTQYF.

The chain uses TRBV5-4 and TRBJ2-4, with D possibly matching TRBD2 (5 bases). V was pared by 0 bases and J by 0 bases, with 16 bases between. The length of the CDR3 is 18 residues. From germline, CDR1 is SGHNT and CDR2 YYREEE (reference sequence). Here the CDR3 reads CASSLGGDPFLAKNIQYF. The CDR3 coding sequence is TGTGCCAGCAGCTTGGGGGGAGATCCCTTTCTAGCCAAAAACATTCAGTACTTC.

The chain is built from TRBV27 and TRBJ1-5; D gene unclear. The ends were cut back, 6 bases at V and 0 bases at J, with 9 bases in the middle. The CDR3 has 14 residues. Germline CDR1 and CDR2: MNHEY and SMNVEV (reference sequence). In nucleotides, the CDR3 is TGTGCCAGCAGCGGTGATTATAGCAATCAGCCCCAGCATTTT. Protein sequence: CASSGDYSNQPQHF.

This sequence joins TRBV7-2 and TRBJ2-1; TRBD2 aligns across 8 bases. CDR3 size: 16 residues. Trimming at V came to 1 base and at J to 4 bases, leaving 6 bases not matched to a gene. Germline CDR1 SGHTA, CDR2 FQGNSA. CDR3 nucleotide sequence: TGTGCCAGCAGCTTAGAGGCGGGGGGCCGTTACAATGAGCAGTTCTTC. Translation gives CASSLEAGGRYNEQFF.

The V and J genes are TRBV6-2 or TRBV6-3 and TRBJ1-1; TRBD1 is a possible D gene (6 bases). This CDR3 has 14 amino acids. Germline assignment: CDR1 MNHEY and CDR2 SVGEGT. With 5 bases removed from V and 2 bases from J, the gap between germline ends came to 12 bases. CDR3 sequence reads: CASSLRGTNTEAFF. The DNA for the CDR3 is TGTGCCAGCAGTCTGAGGGGGACTAACACTGAAGCTTTCTTT.

V gene TRBV27 combines with J gene TRBJ2-2; 7 positions agree with TRBD1. This CDR3 has 15 residues. The V gene's germline CDR1 is MNHEY and CDR2 SMNVEV (reference sequence). Trimming cost V 5 bases and J 1 base; bases outside gene matches: 4. The chain's CDR3 is CASSVDRRNTGELFF. CDR3 nucleotides: TGTGCCAGCAGTGTGGACAGGCGGAACACCGGGGAGCTGTTTTTT.

The chain is built from TRBV4-1 and TRBJ1-1, with 7 bases that match TRBD1. This CDR3 region has 15 residues. Germline assignment: CDR1 MGHRA and CDR2 YSYEKL. V trimming: 4 bases; J trimming: 1 base; junction bases outside the gene matches: 6. This CDR3 reads CASSLRQGWNTEAFF. As DNA, the CDR3 is TGCGCCAGCAGCCTTCGACAGGGCTGGAACACTGAAGCTTTCTTT.

The chain links TRBV5-1 to TRBJ1-3; D is unresolved. Trimming took off 4 bases at V and 4 bases at J, with 9 bases between the two ends. The V gene's germline CDR1 is SGHRS and CDR2 YFSETQ. The length of the CDR3 is 13 residues. The CDR3 region is CASSRERGNTIYF. As DNA, the CDR3 is TGCGCCAGCAGCCGGGAGAGAGGAAACACCATATATTTT.

The V and J genes are TRBV10-3 and TRBJ1-3, with D possibly matching TRBD1 (6 bases). Germline V gene sequence: CDR1 ENHRY, CDR2 SYGVKD. The V end was cut by 5 bases, the J end by 5 bases, with 7 bases between. The length of the CDR3 is 12 residues. CDR3 protein: CAISQGRNTIYF. CDR3 sequence (DNA): TGTGCCATCAGTCAGGGGAGAAACACCATATATTTT.

The chain uses TRBV6-5 and TRBJ2-1; TRBD1 matches at 10 bases. The CDR3 is 15 residues long. Germline V gene data show CDR1 as MNHEY and CDR2 as SVGAGI. The V segment lost 2 bases and the J segment 8 bases; nucleotides outside the gene matches: 6. The DNA for the CDR3 is TGTGCCAGCAGTTACACCGGGACAGGGGCGCATGAGCAGTTCTTC. Amino acids: CASSYTGTGAHEQFF.